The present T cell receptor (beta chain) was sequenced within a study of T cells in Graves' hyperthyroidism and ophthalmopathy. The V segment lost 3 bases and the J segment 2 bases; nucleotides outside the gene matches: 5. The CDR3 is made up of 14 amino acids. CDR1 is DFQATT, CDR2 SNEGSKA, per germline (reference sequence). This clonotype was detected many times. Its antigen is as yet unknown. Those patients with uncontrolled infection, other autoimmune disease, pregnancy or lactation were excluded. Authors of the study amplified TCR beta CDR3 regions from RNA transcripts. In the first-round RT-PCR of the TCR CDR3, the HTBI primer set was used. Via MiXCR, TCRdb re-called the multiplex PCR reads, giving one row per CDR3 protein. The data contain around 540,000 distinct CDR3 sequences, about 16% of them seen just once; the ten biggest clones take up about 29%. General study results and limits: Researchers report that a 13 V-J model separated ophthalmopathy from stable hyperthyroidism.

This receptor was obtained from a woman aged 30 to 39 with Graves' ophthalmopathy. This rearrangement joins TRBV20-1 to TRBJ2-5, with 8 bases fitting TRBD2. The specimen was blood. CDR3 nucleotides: TGCAGTGCTAGCCAGCGGGGGCAGCAAGAGACCCAGTACTTC. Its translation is CSASQRGQQETQYF.